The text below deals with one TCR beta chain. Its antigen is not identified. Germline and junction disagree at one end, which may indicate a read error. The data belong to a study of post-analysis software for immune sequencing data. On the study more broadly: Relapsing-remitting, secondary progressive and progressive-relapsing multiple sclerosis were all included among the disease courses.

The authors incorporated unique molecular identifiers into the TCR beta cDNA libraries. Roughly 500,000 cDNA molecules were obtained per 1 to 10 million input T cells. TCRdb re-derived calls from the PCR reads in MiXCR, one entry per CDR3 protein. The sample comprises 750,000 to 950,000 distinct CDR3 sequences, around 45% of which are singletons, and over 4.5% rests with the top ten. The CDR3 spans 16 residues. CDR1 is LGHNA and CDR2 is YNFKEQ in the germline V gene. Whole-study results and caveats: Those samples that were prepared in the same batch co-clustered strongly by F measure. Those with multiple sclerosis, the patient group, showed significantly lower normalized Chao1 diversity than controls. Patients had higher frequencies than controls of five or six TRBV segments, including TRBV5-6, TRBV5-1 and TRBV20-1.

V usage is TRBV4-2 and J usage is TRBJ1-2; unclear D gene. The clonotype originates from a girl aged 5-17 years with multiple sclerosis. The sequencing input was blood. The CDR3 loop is CASSPWETETNYGYTF. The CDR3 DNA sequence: TGTGCCAGCAGCCCGTGGGAGACGGAGACTAATTATGGCTACACCTTC.